What follows describes a single T cell receptor beta chain. Its antigen is as yet unknown. Germline values: CDR1 MNHEY, CDR2 SVGAGI. Trimming shortened V by 5 bases and J by 4 bases, and 17 bases separated the two germline ends. There are 15 residues in the CDR3. This sample was taken from a study of OX40 agonist ivuxolimab in advanced cancers. Study background: Dose-escalation patients had hepatocellular carcinoma, melanoma, renal cell or head and neck cancer. Whole-study results and caveats: Within 6 weeks, CD4+ and CD8+ blood T cells expanded clonally at 0.1 to 3.0 mg/kg. The antigen specificity of the peripheral T cells (those that were expanded) was not determined.

Patients who had autoimmune disease history or got systemic immunosuppression were left out. Sequencing used immunoSEQ multiplex PCR; TCRdb keeps in-frame clones, though not all of them. Of 45,000 to 55,000 clones listed, approximately 84% were seen once; the top ten hold 1.1%. The receptor was derived from an adult with an advanced solid tumor such as melanoma, head and neck, liver or kidney cancer. This material consisted of CD4+ or CD8+ T cells sorted from blood, taken in a trial of the OX40 agonist ivuxolimab. The V call is TRBV6-5, the J call TRBJ1-2; D is uncertain. The CDR3 is CASSPTFQGAYGYTF. In nucleotides, the CDR3 is TGTGCCAGCAGTCCCACCTTCCAAGGTGCCTATGGCTACACCTTC.